Below are 30 T cell receptor beta chains sequenced from a single sample in a study of T cells after somatic rescue of genetic block. TCRdb's copy holds only in-frame clones and misses some; the assay was immunoSEQ multiplex PCR. The data contain roughly 67,000 clones, roughly 90% of them singletons. The sequenced sample consisted of peripheral blood mononuclear cells (PBMCs). The source is a man in his forties.

In this sample, this clone turned up once. The rearrangement links TRBV9 to TRBJ2-1; 8 bases map to TRBD2. The CDR3 has 12 residues. V was pared by 6 bases and J by 9 bases, with 5 bases of the junction left unmatched. Germline lookup yields CDR1 SGDLS and CDR2 YYNGEE. The CDR3 region has the DNA TGTGCCAGCAACCCGGGAGGGGGTGAGCAGTTCTTC. Amino acid sequence: CASNPGGGEQFF.

The CDR3 protein is CAWSPRGNTQYF. CDR3 DNA: TGTGCCTGGAGCCCTAGAGGGAATACGCAGTATTTT. The rearrangement joins TRBV30 to TRBJ2-3; D may be TRBD2 (5 bases). Between the trimmed V and J ends, which lost 3 bases and 7 bases, there was a span of 11 bases. The CDR3 sequence is 12 residues long. Germline values: CDR1 GTSNPN, CDR2 SVGIG (reference sequence).

The chain recombines TRBV6-1 with TRBJ1-5; possible D gene TRBD1, 6 bases. Trimming took off 4 bases at V and 3 bases at J, with 19 bases between the two ends. Germline loops: CDR1 MNHNS, CDR2 SASEGT. This CDR3 contains 17 residues. The CDR3: CASSGDILAGFNQPQHF. CDR3 sequence (DNA): TGTGCCAGCAGTGGGGACATTTTAGCAGGCTTCAATCAGCCCCAGCATTTT.

The rearrangement links TRBV4-2 to TRBJ1-6; 9 bases align to TRBD1. Unmatched junction bases numbered 12, after V lost 3 bases and J lost 15 bases. The CDR3 is 15 residues long. Germline CDR1 reads LGHNA; CDR2 reads YNFKEQ. The CDR3 region is CASSQPGQGSLVLHF. The CDR3 DNA follows: TGTGCCAGCAGCCAGCCGGGACAGGGCTCGTTGGTCCTCCACTTT.

The chain recombines TRBV6-5 with TRBJ2-5; D perhaps matches TRBD1 (5 bases). Trimming left V 10 bases short and J 5 bases short, with 14 bases between. This CDR3 region has 12 residues. Germline loops: CDR1 MNHEY, CDR2 SVGAGI. CDR3 bases: TGTGCCACCCGAACGACAGAGGAGACCCAGTACTTC. Translation: CATRTTEETQYF.

V gene TRBV28 combines with J gene TRBJ2-3; D is ambiguous. Germline loops: CDR1 MDHEN, CDR2 SYDVKM. V gave up 0 bases and J gave up 2 bases, with 6 bases separating them. The CDR3 extends over 14 amino acids. CDR3 DNA sequence: TGTGCCAGCAGTTTATGGACCGTCACAGATACGCAGTATTTT. This sequence encodes CASSLWTVTDTQYF.

This chain links TRBV7-9 with TRBJ2-1; D not resolved. The V end lost 5 bases, the J end lost 4 bases, and 6 bases lay between the germline ends. Germline assignment: CDR1 SEHNR and CDR2 FQNEAQ (reference sequence). The CDR3 runs to 12 residues. For the CDR3, the DNA is TGTGCCAGCAGCGCACAATACAATGAGCAGTTCTTC. It encodes CASSAQYNEQFF.

V gene TRBV7-2 combines with J gene TRBJ2-5; D unclear. This CDR3 is built from 11 residues. Germline V gene data show CDR1 as SGHTA and CDR2 as FQGNSA. Trimming removed 1 base from V and 5 bases from J, with 2 bases in between. The CDR3: CASSLDETQYF. Here the CDR3 DNA reads TGTGCCAGCAGCTTAGATGAGACCCAGTACTTC.

The J gene is TRBJ1-2, the V gene TRBV6-1, with no clear D. The CDR3 extends over 15 amino acids. The germline V gene encodes CDR1 MNHNS and CDR2 SASEGT. V dropped 8 bases and J dropped 1 base, with 17 bases sitting between them. CDR3 amino acids: CASAAGQIFNYGYTF. In nucleotides, the CDR3 is TGTGCCAGCGCAGCAGGCCAGATCTTTAACTATGGCTACACCTTC.

This chain links TRBV12-5 with TRBJ2-3, with D tentatively TRBD2 (5 bases). The V gene's germline CDR1 is LGHNT and CDR2 FRNRAP. Trimming removed 1 base at V and 4 bases at J, with 12 bases between. This CDR3 has 15 residues. The DNA of the CDR3 is TGTGCTAGTGGTTTGGGGCTAGCAGGCTCAGATACGCAGTATTTT. It yields the protein CASGLGLAGSDTQYF.

The chain uses TRBV18 and TRBJ1-5; 7 bases align to TRBD1. Germline-derived CDR1 and CDR2 are KGHSH and LQKENI. J gave up 4 bases and V 3 bases, and 6 bases lay outside the gene matches. CDR3 size: 15 residues. The CDR3 protein is CASSPSTGQNQPQHF. In DNA, the CDR3 is TGTGCCAGCTCACCGTCGACAGGGCAGAATCAGCCCCAGCATTTT.

The rearrangement uses TRBV2 and TRBJ2-1; D gene uncertain. The CDR3 sequence is 13 residues long. The germline V gene has CDR1 SNHLY and CDR2 FYNNEI. V was clipped by 7 bases and J by 0 bases, with 7 bases between them. CDR3 residues: CASTSDSYNEQFF. The CDR3, as DNA: TGTGCCAGCACCTCGGACTCCTACAATGAGCAGTTCTTC. Supplemented by reference TRBV2 and TRBJ2-1, the full variable domain reads EPEVTQTPSHQVTQMGQEVILRCVPISNHLYFYWYRQILGQKVEFLVSFYNNEISEKSEIFDDQFSVERPDGSNFTLKIRSTKLEDSAMYFCASTSDSYNEQFFGPGTRLTVL.

The CDR3 spells CASSPQGATNEKLFF. In DNA form, the CDR3 reads TGTGCCAGCAGCCCGCAGGGGGCGACTAATGAAAAACTGTTTTTT. V usage is TRBV9 and J usage is TRBJ1-4, with 8 positions matching TRBD1. V shed 4 bases and J 2 bases; nucleotides not matched to a gene: 4. The CDR3 loop spans 15 amino acids. Germline-derived CDR1 and CDR2 are SGDLS and YYNGEE.

CDR3 amino acids: CASSQDGLAASYNEQFF. The CDR3 DNA follows: TGTGCCAGCAGCCAAGATGGCCTAGCGGCCTCCTACAATGAGCAGTTCTTC. The rearrangement links TRBV4-2 to TRBJ2-1; 7 bases align to TRBD2. Germline V gene lookup returns CDR1 LGHNA and CDR2 YNFKEQ. After removal of 0 bases from V and 0 bases from J, the junction contained 5 bases not matched to a gene. There are 17 residues in the CDR3.

The chain recombines TRBV5-1 with TRBJ2-2, with D possibly being TRBD1 or TRBD2 (5 bases each). Germline CDR1 SGHRS, CDR2 YFSETQ. Trimming cost V 1 base and J 5 bases, with 9 bases left between them. This CDR3 contains 14 residues. CDR3 in amino acids: CASSLPGSTGELFF. The CDR3 coding sequence is TGCGCCAGCAGCTTGCCAGGGAGTACCGGGGAGCTGTTTTTT. Looking up the rest from reference TRBV5-1 and TRBJ2-2 gives the full variable domain: KAGVTQTPRYLIKTRGQQVTLSCSPISGHRSVSWYQQTPGQGLQFLFEYFSETQRNKGNFPGRFSGRQFSNSRSEMNVSTLELGDSALYLCASSLPGSTGELFFGEGSRLTVL.

V is TRBV11-2 and J is TRBJ2-7, with no clear D. This CDR3 contains 15 residues. V lost 1 base, J lost 0 bases, and 10 bases lay in between. Looked up from germline, CDR1 is SGHAT and CDR2 is FQNNGV. CDR3 protein: CASSLVAGDSYEQYF. DNA for the CDR3: TGTGCCAGCAGCTTAGTCGCTGGGGACTCCTACGAGCAGTACTTC. The full variable domain, in which reference TRBV11-2 and TRBJ2-7 provide the parts outside the CDR3, is EAGVAQSPRYKIIEKRQSVAFWCNPISGHATLYWYQQILGQGPKLLIQFQNNGVVDDSQLPKDRFSAERLKGVDSTLKIQPAKLEDSAVYLCASSLVAGDSYEQYFGPGTRLTVT.

The chain employs TRBV18 and TRBJ2-3; D not resolved. Deletions cut 5 bases from V and 0 bases from J, with 3 bases between. This CDR3 comprises 12 residues. Germline CDR1 reads KGHSH; CDR2 reads LQKENI. CDR3 region: CASSTSTDTQYF. In nucleotides, the CDR3 is TGTGCCAGCTCAACGAGCACAGATACGCAGTATTTT.

The chain employs TRBV11-2 and TRBJ2-3, with 9 bases fitting TRBD2. Germline values: CDR1 SGHAT, CDR2 FQNNGV. This CDR3 comprises 16 residues. V gave up 2 bases and J gave up 1 base; unmatched junction bases: 4. CDR3 region: CASSLSGGPRTDTQYF. CDR3 nucleotides: TGTGCCAGCAGCTTAAGCGGGGGGCCCCGCACAGATACGCAGTATTTT.

This sequence joins TRBV6-1 and TRBJ2-1, with TRBD2 as a possible D gene (6 bases). Trimming removed 0 bases from V and 0 bases from J, with 12 bases in between. Germline values: CDR1 MNHNS, CDR2 SASEGT. This CDR3 spans 17 amino acids. In nucleotides, the CDR3 is TGTGCCAGCAGTGAAGCGCGTTGGAGGGGCTCCTACAATGAGCAGTTCTTC. Translated, it gives CASSEARWRGSYNEQFF.

The chain employs TRBV5-8 and TRBJ2-7; D gene unclear. V was shortened by 4 bases and J by 3 bases, with 11 bases between the two germline ends. The CDR3 is made up of 13 amino acids. Germline V gene lookup returns CDR1 SGHTS and CDR2 YDEGEE. The CDR3, as DNA: TGTGCCAGCAGCATGCGGACCGACTACGAGCAGTACTTC. It encodes CASSMRTDYEQYF.

CDR3 in amino acids: CASSQASPGTSLAGELFF. In nucleotides, the CDR3 is TGTGCCAGCAGCCAAGCTTCCCCCGGGACTAGCTTGGCCGGGGAGCTGTTTTTT. The chain has TRBV4-2 and TRBJ2-2; 9 bases match TRBD2. Germline V gene lookup returns CDR1 LGHNA and CDR2 YNFKEQ. Trimming removed 1 base from V and 6 bases from J; junction bases left unmatched: 12. The CDR3 contains 18 residues.

The chain is built from TRBV5-4 and TRBJ1-3; no definite D call. CDR1 and CDR2 from the germline V gene are SGHNT and YYREEE (reference sequence). Trimming shortened V by 1 base and J by 5 bases, and 10 bases separated the two germline ends. This CDR3 has 14 amino acids. CDR3 DNA: TGTGCCAGCAGCTTGAACAGCGCTAGAAACACCATATATTTT. Protein sequence: CASSLNSARNTIYF.

The chain joins TRBV28 to TRBJ2-1, with TRBD2 matching 12 bases. The CDR3 is 16 residues long. The J segment lost 7 bases and the V segment lost 7 bases, leaving 11 bases of the junction unmatched. CDR1 and CDR2 (germline): MDHEN, SYDVKM. The CDR3 DNA is TGTGCCAGCACCCGCCGGACTAGCGGGATGTGGAATGAGCAGTTCTTC. Translation gives CASTRRTSGMWNEQFF.

A note on this clone: Other nucleotide sequences in the sample specify the same CDR3. The gene calls are TRBV2 and TRBJ1-1; no definite D call. CDR1 SNHLY and CDR2 FYNNEI come from the germline V gene. The CDR3 totals 13 residues. Trimming took 5 bases from V and 5 from J, leaving 12 bases between them. The CDR3 loop reads CASSTRWDTEAFF. The DNA of the CDR3 is TGTGCCAGCAGTACGAGGTGGGATACTGAAGCTTTCTTT.

V is TRBV7-9 and J is TRBJ2-7; 14 nucleotides agree with TRBD2. The CDR3 extends over 17 amino acids. V shed 5 bases and J 4 bases; nucleotides not matched to a gene: 10. The germline gives CDR1 SEHNR, CDR2 FQNEAQ (reference sequence). The CDR3 DNA follows: TGTGCCAGCAGCCGACCCGGGACTAGCGGGAGATTGTACGAGCAGTACTTC. Protein sequence: CASSRPGTSGRLYEQYF.

This chain links TRBV5-8 with TRBJ2-7, with D uncertain. The CDR3 spans 14 residues. Trimming stripped 6 bases from V and 0 bases from J, with 13 bases between. Germline V CDR1 and CDR2: SGHTS, YDEGEE. The CDR3 protein is CASTAPWGSYEQYF. The CDR3 DNA reads as TGTGCCAGCACCGCCCCCTGGGGCTCCTACGAGCAGTACTTC.

The chain joins TRBV5-4 to TRBJ2-7; D unresolved. The CDR3 totals 12 residues. Trimming removed 0 bases from V and 6 bases from J, with 7 bases in between. Germline CDR1 SGHNT, CDR2 YYREEE (reference sequence). The CDR3 DNA follows: TGTGCCAGCAGCTTGGCAGGTGGCGAGCAGTACTTC. This gives the protein CASSLAGGEQYF.

The chain is built from TRBV4-3 and TRBJ1-2; 11 bases agree with TRBD1. Germline V CDR1 and CDR2: LGHNA, YSLEER. The J segment lost 9 bases and the V segment lost 0 bases, leaving 12 bases of the junction unmatched. The CDR3 has 17 residues. As DNA, the CDR3 is TGCGCCAGCAGCCAAGATCCCGGGACAGGGGGTGGGAAGAGCTACACCTTC. Translation gives CASSQDPGTGGGKSYTF.

About this clone itself: A read error is likely, as this CDR3 ends without the conserved phenylalanine or tryptophan. V usage is TRBV11-3 and J usage is TRBJ2-7, with D unclear. Gene TRBJ2-6 matches the end of the DNA better, so the J call may be wrong. This CDR3 is built from 10 residues. Looked up from germline, CDR1 is SGHNT and CDR2 is YENEEA. The CDR3 reads CASSPAYLTG. CDR3 DNA: TGTGCCAGCAGCCCAGCCTATCTGACTGGG.

The V and J genes are TRBV13 and TRBJ1-3; the D is unclear. CDR3 length: 16 residues. Trimming pared 4 bases from V and 0 bases from J, leaving 13 bases between. Germline V gene data show CDR1 as PRHDT and CDR2 as FYEKMQ (reference sequence). The CDR3 is CASSSRDRYSGNTIYF. CDR3 DNA sequence: TGTGCCAGCAGCTCGAGAGACCGGTACTCTGGAAACACCATATATTTT.